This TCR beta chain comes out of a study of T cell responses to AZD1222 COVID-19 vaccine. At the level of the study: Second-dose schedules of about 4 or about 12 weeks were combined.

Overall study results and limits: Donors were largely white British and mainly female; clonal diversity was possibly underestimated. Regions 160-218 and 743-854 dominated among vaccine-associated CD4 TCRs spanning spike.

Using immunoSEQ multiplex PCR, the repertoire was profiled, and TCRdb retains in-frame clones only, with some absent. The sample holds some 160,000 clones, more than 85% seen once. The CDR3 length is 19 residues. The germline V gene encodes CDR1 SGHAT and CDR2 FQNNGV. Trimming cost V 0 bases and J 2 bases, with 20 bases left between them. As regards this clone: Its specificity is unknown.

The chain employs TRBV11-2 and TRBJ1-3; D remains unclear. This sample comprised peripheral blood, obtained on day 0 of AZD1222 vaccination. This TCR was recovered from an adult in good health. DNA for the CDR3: TGTGCCAGCAGCTTAGAGATGGAGGTCCCGTGGAGGACTGGAAACACCATATATTTT. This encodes CASSLEMEVPWRTGNTIYF. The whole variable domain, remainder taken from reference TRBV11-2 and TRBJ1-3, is EAGVAQSPRYKIIEKRQSVAFWCNPISGHATLYWYQQILGQGPKLLIQFQNNGVVDDSQLPKDRFSAERLKGVDSTLKIQPAKLEDSAVYLCASSLEMEVPWRTGNTIYFGEGSWLTVV.